These T cell receptor beta chains were read from a single sample in a study of cytomegalovirus exposure and HLA in healthy donors. Clones were sequenced by immunoSEQ multiplex PCR, and TCRdb holds only the in-frame ones, with some missing. The sample shows about 180,000 clones, about two thirds of them seen only once. Sequenced input: PBMCs. These TCRs come from a human donor in good health. CDR3s include the opening cysteine and the closing phenylalanine or tryptophan. D genes are given only for firm matches. Size is omitted from some rows. Given values are once, few, many or a class for expanded clones.

D: -; size: -; J: TRBJ2-7; V: TRBV27; DNA: TGTGCCAGCAGTTGGGCGTCAGGGAGGTACGAGCAGTACTTC; CDR3: CASSWASGRYEQYF
D: -; size: -; J: TRBJ1-1; V: TRBV19; DNA: TGTGCCAGTAGTCGGACAGCGCCGAACACTGAAGCTTTCTTT; CDR3: CASSRTAPNTEAFF
D: -; size: -; J: TRBJ1-1; V: TRBV5-1; DNA: TGCGCCAGCAGCTTGGTGGGGGGTGGGGACACTGAAGCTTTCTTT; CDR3: CASSLVGGGDTEAFF
D: TRBD1; size: -; J: TRBJ1-2; V: TRBV7-9; DNA: TGTGCCAGCAGCTCCCGGGACAGGGATTTTAGTGGCTACACCTTC; CDR3: CASSSRDRDFSGYTF
D: TRBD1; size: -; J: TRBJ2-7; V: TRBV6-1; DNA: TGTGCCAGCAGCCTGGGACAGGACTACGAGCAGTACTTC; CDR3: CASSLGQDYEQYF
D: TRBD2; size: -; J: TRBJ2-7; V: TRBV5-6; DNA: TGTGCCAGCAGCCCGGGTACGGGGGGGCCGTACTTC; CDR3: CASSPGTGGPYF
D: TRBD1; size: -; J: TRBJ2-5; V: TRBV5-4; DNA: TGTGCCAGCAGCTTGGGCCAGGGGGTCGTCCAAGAGACCCAGTACTTC; CDR3: CASSLGQGVVQETQYF
D: -; size: -; J: TRBJ2-7; V: TRBV5-4; DNA: TGTGCCAGCAGTGAGGCGGGCCAGGTGGGCTCCTACGAGCAGTACTTC; CDR3: CASSEAGQVGSYEQYF
D: TRBD1; size: -; J: TRBJ1-5; V: TRBV19; DNA: TGTGCCAGTAGTACACAGGGGGCGAGGCAGCCCCAGCATTTT; CDR3: CASSTQGARQPQHF
D: -; size: few; J: TRBJ1-1; V: TRBV7-3; DNA: TGTGCCAGCAGCCTCGGACAGTGGGACACTGAAGCTTTCTTT; CDR3: CASSLGQWDTEAFF
D: -; size: once; J: TRBJ2-3; V: TRBV7-2; DNA: TGTGCCAGCAGCCATGACTTGATCACAGATACGCAGTATTTT; CDR3: CASSHDLITDTQYF
D: -; size: -; J: TRBJ1-3; V: TRBV19; DNA: TGTGCCAGTAGTTCACAGGGCCATGGCAGAAACACCATATATTTT; CDR3: CASSSQGHGRNTIYF
D: TRBD2; size: few; J: TRBJ2-7; V: TRBV5-4; DNA: TGTGCCAGCAGCAAGAGCGGGGGCTCCTACGAGCAGTACTTC; CDR3: CASSKSGGSYEQYF
D: -; size: few; J: TRBJ2-5; V: TRBV2; DNA: TGTGCCAGCAGCCAGACAGAGTCCCAAGAGACCCAGTACTTC; CDR3: CASSQTESQETQYF
D: -; size: -; J: TRBJ1-1; V: TRBV5-1; DNA: TGCGCCAGCAGCTTGGAGGGGGGGAGCACTGAAGCTTTCTTT; CDR3: CASSLEGGSTEAFF
D: -; size: once; J: TRBJ2-6; V: TRBV7-9; DNA: TGTGCCAGCAGCTTAGCTATGGCGGGCTCGGGGGCCAACGTCCTGACTTTC; CDR3: CASSLAMAGSGANVLTF
D: -; size: -; J: TRBJ1-6; V: TRBV2; DNA: TGTGCCAGCAGTGAAGCAGGGAGGGTTGGTTGGTCACCCCTCCACTTT; CDR3: CASSEAGRVGWSPLHF
D: -; size: -; J: TRBJ1-6; V: TRBV7-6; DNA: TGTGCCAGCAGCTTAGCGCAGGGGCGAAATTCACCCCTCCACTTT; CDR3: CASSLAQGRNSPLHF
D: -; size: -; J: TRBJ2-2; V: TRBV7-9; DNA: TGTGCCAGCAGCTCTTGGGGGGGGGCCTACACCGGGGAGCTGTTTTTT; CDR3: CASSSWGGAYTGELFF
D: TRBD2; size: -; J: TRBJ2-1; V: TRBV19; DNA: TGTGCCAGTAGTATTATTAGCGGGAGCTCCTACAATGAGCAGTTCTTC; CDR3: CASSIISGSSYNEQFF
D: TRBD1; size: -; J: TRBJ2-7; V: TRBV4-1; DNA: TGCGCCAGCAGCCAAGATCCTACCAGGGGGCTTCAGGACGAGCAGTACTTC; CDR3: CASSQDPTRGLQDEQYF
D: TRBD1; size: -; J: TRBJ2-5; V: TRBV6-5; DNA: TGTGCCAGCAGTGGGACAGGGGGTCGTCCGGAGACCCAGTACTTC; CDR3: CASSGTGGRPETQYF
D: TRBD1; size: -; J: TRBJ1-2; V: TRBV5-5; DNA: TGTGCCAGCACCACCTCTGGACAGGGGGCTGGCTACACCTTC; CDR3: CASTTSGQGAGYTF